This TCR beta chain was identified during a study of hypomethylating agent response in myelodysplastic syndrome. Study information: The myelodysplastic syndrome patients comprised about nine men and a couple of women. Non-responders met neither complete response nor hematologic improvement criteria, which defined response.

Two replicates of about 200 ng each gave 400 ng DNA per sample, survey resolution. Generated by immunoSEQ multiplex PCR, the TCRdb table keeps only in-frame clones and is missing some. Among thousands of clones listed, about 90% were seen once. The CDR3 covers 16 residues. Germline-derived CDR1 and CDR2 are MNHNS and SASEGT. The V gene lost 4 bases and the J gene lost 0 bases, with 13 bases spanning the gap. The specimen comprised bone marrow, sampled before or after starting hypomethylating agent treatment for myelodysplastic syndrome (not recorded which). The chain is built from TRBV6-1 and TRBJ1-5; D unclear. This receptor was identified in a human donor with myelodysplastic syndrome. CDR3 residues: CASSGLWITSNQPQHF. DNA for the CDR3: TGTGCCAGCAGTGGGCTTTGGATTACTAGCAATCAGCCCCAGCATTTT.